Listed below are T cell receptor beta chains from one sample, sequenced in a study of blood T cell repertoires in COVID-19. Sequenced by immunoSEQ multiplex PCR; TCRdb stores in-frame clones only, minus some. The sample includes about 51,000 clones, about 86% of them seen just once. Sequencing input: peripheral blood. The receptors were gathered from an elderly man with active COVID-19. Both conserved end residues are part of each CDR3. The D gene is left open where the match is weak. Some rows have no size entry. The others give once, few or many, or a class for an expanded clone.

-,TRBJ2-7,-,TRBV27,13,CASSPDRFGPRNF,TGTGCCAGCAGTCCCGACAGATTCGGACCGCGGAACTTC
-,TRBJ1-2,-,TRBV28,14,CASTPNSRAGGYTF,TGTGCCAGCACCCCAAACTCCAGGGCCGGCGGCTACACCTTC
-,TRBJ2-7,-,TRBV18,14,CASSPQREAYEQYF,TGTGCCAGCTCACCACAGAGAGAAGCCTACGAGCAGTACTTC
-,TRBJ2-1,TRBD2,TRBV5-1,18,CASSSPTSGTTGYNEQFF,TGCGCCAGCAGCTCCCCGACTAGCGGCACGACTGGGTACAATGAGCAGTTCTTC
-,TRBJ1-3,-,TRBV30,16,CAWSKEAAISGNTIYF,TGTGCCTGGAGTAAAGAGGCAGCAATCTCTGGAAACACCATATATTTT
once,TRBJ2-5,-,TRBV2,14,CASSELPQKETQYF,TGTGCCAGCAGTGAGCTGCCCCAGAAGGAGACCCAGTACTTC
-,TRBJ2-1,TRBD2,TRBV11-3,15,CASSLRGGRADEQFF,TGTGCCAGCAGCTTACGGGGCGGGAGGGCGGATGAGCAGTTCTTC
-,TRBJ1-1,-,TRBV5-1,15,CASSGGGVGNTEAFF,TGCGCCAGCAGCGGGGGAGGGGTGGGGAACACTGAAGCTTTCTTT
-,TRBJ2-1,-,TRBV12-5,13,CASAYSSYNEQFF,TGTGCTAGTGCCTACAGCTCCTACAATGAGCAGTTCTTC
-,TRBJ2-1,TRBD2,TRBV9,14,CASSVDVGRNEQFF,TGTGCCAGCAGCGTAGACGTCGGGAGGAATGAGCAGTTCTTC
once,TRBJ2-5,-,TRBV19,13,CASSTTRGETQYF,TGTGCCAGTAGCACCACGCGGGGAGAGACCCAGTACTTC
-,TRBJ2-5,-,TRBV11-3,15,CASSFDSRSSETQYF,TGTGCCAGCAGCTTTGACAGCCGATCGTCGGAGACCCAGTACTTC
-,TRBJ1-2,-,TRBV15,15,CATSRAGLDSAGYTF,TGTGCCACCAGCAGAGCCGGACTGGATTCCGCTGGCTACACCTTC
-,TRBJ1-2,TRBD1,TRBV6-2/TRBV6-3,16,CASSGYRGTNQQGYTF,TGTGCCAGCAGTGGCTACAGGGGGACTAATCAACAGGGCTACACCTTC
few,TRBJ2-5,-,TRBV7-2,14,CASSSRTGGETQYF,TGTGCCAGCAGCTCTCGGACTGGGGGGGAGACCCAGTACTTC
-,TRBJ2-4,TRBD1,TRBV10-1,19,CASSESLGTGEGAKNIQYF,TGCGCCAGCAGTGAGTCACTCGGGACAGGGGAGGGGGCCAAAAACATTCAGTACTTC
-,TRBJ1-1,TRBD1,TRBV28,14,CASSEGQGRTEAFF,TGTGCCAGCAGTGAGGGACAGGGTAGAACTGAAGCTTTCTTT
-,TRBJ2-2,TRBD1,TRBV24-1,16,CATSDPRQGPTGELFF,TGTGCCACCAGTGATCCCCGACAGGGCCCCACCGGGGAGCTGTTTTTT
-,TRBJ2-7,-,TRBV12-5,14,CASGWSGTPYEQYF,TGTGCTAGTGGTTGGTCCGGGACACCCTACGAGCAGTACTTC
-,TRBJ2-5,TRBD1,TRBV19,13,CATMQGTGTAQYF,TGTGCCACCATGCAGGGGACAGGGACGGCCCAGTACTTC
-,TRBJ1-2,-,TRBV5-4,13,CASSFPPDYGYTF,TGTGCCAGCAGCTTTCCCCCCGACTATGGCTACACCTTC
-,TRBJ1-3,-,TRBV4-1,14,CASSQLFSGNTIYF,TGCGCCAGCAGCCAACTCTTCTCTGGAAACACCATATATTTT
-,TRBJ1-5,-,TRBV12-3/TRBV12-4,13,CASSQSDNQPQHF,TGTGCCAGCAGTCAATCAGACAATCAGCCCCAGCATTTT
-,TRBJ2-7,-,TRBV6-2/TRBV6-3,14,CASSIDGSSYEQYF,TGTGCCAGCAGCATAGACGGGAGCTCCTACGAGCAGTACTTC
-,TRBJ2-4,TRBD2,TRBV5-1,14,CASSLGAGGNIQYF,TGCGCCAGCAGCTTGGGAGCGGGAGGAAACATTCAGTACTTC
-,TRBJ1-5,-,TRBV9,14,CASSPGGANQPQHF,TGTGCCAGCAGCCCGGGGGGGGCAAATCAGCCCCAGCATTTT
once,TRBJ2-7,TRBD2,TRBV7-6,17,CASSSPWTSGSSYEQYF,TGTGCCAGCAGCTCTCCGTGGACTAGCGGAAGCTCCTACGAGCAGTACTTC
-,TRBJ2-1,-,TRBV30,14,CACDTPMAHNEQFF,TGTGCCTGTGACACTCCGATGGCCCACAATGAGCAGTTCTTC